These 18 T cell receptor beta chains originate from one sample sequenced in a study of blood T cell repertoires in COVID-19. TCRdb's copy holds only in-frame clones and misses some; the assay was immunoSEQ multiplex PCR. The sample carries about 97,000 clones, just under 90% recorded once. The sequenced sample consisted of peripheral blood. Receptor source: a human donor in a cohort sampled during active COVID-19.

J is TRBJ1-2 and V is TRBV5-6; D is uncertain. The CDR3 totals 15 residues. Germline CDR1 is SGHDT and CDR2 is YYEEEE. The germline V and J ends were trimmed by 0 bases and 1 base, with 10 bases remaining between them. In nucleotides, the CDR3 is TGTGCCAGCAGCTTGGTGAGTGGTAATAACTATGGCTACACCTTC. Translated: CASSLVSGNNYGYTF. The complete variable domain, with remaining parts taken from reference TRBV5-6 and TRBJ1-2, reads DAGVTQSPTHLIKTRGQQVTLRCSPKSGHDTVSWYQQALGQGPQFIFQYYEEEERQRGNFPDRFSGHQFPNYSSELNVNALLLGDSALYLCASSLVSGNNYGYTFGSGTRLTVV.

The genes are TRBV20-1 and TRBJ1-1; D not resolved. The germline V gene encodes CDR1 DFQATT and CDR2 SNEGSKA (reference sequence). Trimming took off 3 bases at V and 1 base at J, with 9 bases between the two ends. CDR3 size: 13 residues. The CDR3 spells CSASNTENTEAFF. The CDR3, as DNA: TGCAGTGCTAGTAATACAGAGAACACTGAAGCTTTCTTT.

The chain links TRBV4-1 to TRBJ1-3; D is unclear. V was cut by 0 bases and J by 0 bases, with 6 bases left in between. This CDR3 is built from 15 residues. In germline, CDR1 is MGHRA, CDR2 YSYEKL. The CDR3 loop is CASSQDRSSGNTIYF. As DNA, the CDR3 is TGCGCCAGCAGCCAAGATAGGAGCTCTGGAAACACCATATATTTT.

The chain carries TRBV11-2 and TRBJ2-7; maybe TRBD1 (6 bases). The CDR3 runs to 13 residues. V lost 4 bases and J lost 3, with 10 bases in between. CDR1 SGHAT and CDR2 FQNNGV come from the germline V gene. This CDR3 reads CASSSDRLYEQYF. The CDR3 nucleotides are TGTGCCAGCAGCTCGGACAGACTCTACGAGCAGTACTTC. The whole variable domain, remainder taken from reference TRBV11-2 and TRBJ2-7, is EAGVAQSPRYKIIEKRQSVAFWCNPISGHATLYWYQQILGQGPKLLIQFQNNGVVDDSQLPKDRFSAERLKGVDSTLKIQPAKLEDSAVYLCASSSDRLYEQYFGPGTRLTVT.

This chain connects TRBV5-1 to TRBJ2-5, with 11 bases matching TRBD2. The CDR3 runs to 16 residues. With V trimmed by 4 bases and J by 5 bases, 10 bases remained unmatched. In germline, CDR1 is SGHRS, CDR2 YFSETQ. The CDR3 DNA reads TGCGCCAGCAGCCCCCAGACTAGCGGGGCGGGGGAGACCCAGTACTTC. Amino acid sequence: CASSPQTSGAGETQYF.

The chain is built from TRBV5-4 and TRBJ2-5, with D possibly TRBD2 on 6 matching bases. The CDR3 consists of 13 residues. V lost 3 bases and J lost 2, with 8 bases in between. From germline, CDR1 is SGHNT and CDR2 YYREEE (reference sequence). The DNA of the CDR3 is TGTGCCAGCAGCTGGGGGGTTCAAGAGACCCAGTACTTC. Its protein is CASSWGVQETQYF.

The chain combines TRBV28 with TRBJ1-2, with D tentatively TRBD1 (6 bases). CDR3 length: 14 amino acids. Germline lookup yields CDR1 MDHEN and CDR2 SYDVKM. V gave up 2 bases and J gave up 8 bases, with 15 bases separating them. CDR3 nucleotides: TGTGCCAGCAGTTTAACCGGGACACACCCGGGCTACACCTTC. Translated, it gives CASSLTGTHPGYTF.

V and J are TRBV7-9 and TRBJ2-7; 8 positions agree with TRBD1. CDR1 and CDR2 (germline): SEHNR, FQNEAQ (reference sequence). This CDR3 has 14 amino acids. V gave up 5 bases and J gave up 5 bases; unmatched junction bases: 8. The CDR3 region is CASSPHRGIDEQYF. CDR3 nucleotide sequence: TGTGCCAGCAGCCCTCACAGGGGGATCGACGAGCAGTACTTC.

The V gene is TRBV6-5, the J gene TRBJ2-5, with a tentative D call TRBD2 (5 bases). This CDR3 comprises 12 residues. Between the trimmed V and J ends, which lost 8 bases and 8 bases, there was a span of 15 bases. The germline CDR1 and CDR2 sequences are MNHEY and SVGAGI. The DNA for the CDR3 is TGTGCCAGCGGGGAGTGGTCGGGCACCCAGTACTTC. It yields the protein CASGEWSGTQYF.

This chain uses TRBV2 with TRBJ1-4; TRBD1 matches at 7 bases. This CDR3 is 16 amino acids long. J gave up 0 bases and V 6 bases, and 7 bases lay outside the gene matches. From germline, CDR1 is SNHLY and CDR2 FYNNEI. The CDR3 coding sequence is TGTGCCAGCAGACAAGACAGGGTAGCAACTAATGAAAAACTGTTTTTT. It translates to CASRQDRVATNEKLFF. Full variable domain (rest looked up from reference TRBV2 and TRBJ1-4): EPEVTQTPSHQVTQMGQEVILRCVPISNHLYFYWYRQILGQKVEFLVSFYNNEISEKSEIFDDQFSVERPDGSNFTLKIRSTKLEDSAMYFCASRQDRVATNEKLFFGSGTQLSVL.

This clone occurred a few times. This chain links TRBV4-2 with TRBJ1-5, with TRBD1 matching 7 bases. The ends lost 5 bases at V and 3 bases at J; junction bases unmatched: 7. CDR1 is LGHNA and CDR2 is YNFKEQ in the germline V gene. This CDR3 comprises 15 residues. The CDR3 DNA reads as TGTGCCAGCAGCAACAGACAGGGTGACAATCAGCCCCAGCATTTT. Translating gives CASSNRQGDNQPQHF.

The rearrangement joins TRBV27 to TRBJ1-6; weak D call: TRBD1 (5 bases). This CDR3 spans 18 amino acids. V lost 6 bases, J lost 8 bases, and 26 bases lay in between. Germline values: CDR1 MNHEY, CDR2 SMNVEV (reference sequence). The CDR3 DNA reads TGTGCCAGCAGGGGGAGGGGTCTGACGGCGACGGGGTATTCACCCCTCCACTTT. This translates into CASRGRGLTATGYSPLHF.

In this sample, this clone turned up once. The chain carries TRBV18 and TRBJ2-5; no clear D gene. The CDR3 spans 15 residues. CDR1 and CDR2 from the germline V gene are KGHSH and LQKENI. Deletions cut 0 bases from V and 7 bases from J, with 15 bases between. The CDR3: CASSPPALFPGTQYF. CDR3 nucleotide sequence: TGTGCCAGCTCACCACCGGCCCTTTTCCCGGGGACCCAGTACTTC.

This clone was seen just once. This chain joins TRBV7-9 and TRBJ1-2; 7 bases are a match to TRBD1. Germline V CDR1 and CDR2: SEHNR, FQNEAQ (reference sequence). Losses at the gene ends were 3 bases for V and 0 bases for J; bases not matched to a gene: 7. The CDR3 spans 16 residues. CDR3 DNA sequence: TGTGCCAGCAGCTTTACCGGGACAGTGTCTAACTATGGCTACACCTTC. Amino acid sequence: CASSFTGTVSNYGYTF.

The rearrangement uses TRBV5-1 and TRBJ1-2; D gene unclear. The CDR3 length is 14 residues. Germline lookup yields CDR1 SGHRS and CDR2 YFSETQ. The ends were cut back, 0 bases at V and 0 bases at J, with 6 bases in the middle. The DNA for the CDR3 is TGCGCCAGCAGCTTGGACAGAGCTAACTATGGCTACACCTTC. It codes for CASSLDRANYGYTF.

This clone is a singleton in its sample. The chain joins TRBV4-3 to TRBJ1-1; possible D gene TRBD1, 6 bases. This CDR3 comprises 13 residues. The germline V gene encodes CDR1 LGHNA and CDR2 YSLEER. Between the trimmed V and J ends, which lost 3 bases and 7 bases, there was a span of 12 bases. The CDR3 region has the DNA TGCGCCAGCAGCCAGGACCCGGACAGTGAAGCTTTCTTT. Translating gives CASSQDPDSEAFF.

This rearrangement joins TRBV19 to TRBJ1-4; TRBD1 might be the D (6 bases). This CDR3 spans 18 amino acids. Trimming cost V 7 bases and J 0 bases, with 21 bases left between them. Looked up from germline, CDR1 is LNHDA and CDR2 is SQIVND (reference sequence). For the CDR3, the DNA is TGTGCCAGTACCACGACTCGAGGCAGGGGTGCAACTAATGAAAAACTGTTTTTT. Translation: CASTTTRGRGATNEKLFF.

V is TRBV4-1 and J is TRBJ1-2; 9 bases map to TRBD1. The germline gives CDR1 MGHRA, CDR2 YSYEKL. The V and J ends lost 1 base and 6 bases, in that order; junction bases with no gene match: 3. The CDR3 covers 14 residues. DNA of the CDR3: TGCGCCAGCAGCCAAGCCGGGACAGGGAATGGCTACACCTTC. It codes for CASSQAGTGNGYTF.